The sequence of this TCR beta chain was determined in a study of beta chain features in type 1 diabetes. Expressed TCRB transcripts were sequenced, since all the RNA that had been isolated was reverse transcribed. For naive, central memory and regulatory T cell samples, reads averaged roughly 3.5 million. The method was immunoSEQ multiplex PCR; TCRdb's version includes in-frame clones alone and lacks a portion of them. The sample lists about 390,000 clones; around 10% were seen once. Germline CDR1 SGHAT, CDR2 FQNNGV. V lost 1 base and J lost 5, with 5 bases in between. The CDR3 has 13 amino acids. Whole-study results and caveats: Insertions were fewer and deletions more numerous at VDJ junctions in type 1 diabetes patients. All four CD4+ subsets from Type 1 diabetes patients carried moderately but significantly shorter TCRB CDR3s.

A few counts support this clone. Its cognate antigen is unknown. A heparinised blood draw that averaged around 100 mL was obtained once from each donor. The chain has TRBV11-2 and TRBJ2-2; D unclear. Sequenced material: central memory CD4+ T cells from blood. This clonotype was sampled from a young man with type 1 diabetes. CDR3 amino acids: CASSLAVTGELFF. The DNA of the CDR3 is TGTGCCAGCAGCTTAGCGGTGACCGGGGAGCTGTTTTTT. The variable domain in full, completed from reference TRBV11-2 and TRBJ2-2, reads EAGVAQSPRYKIIEKRQSVAFWCNPISGHATLYWYQQILGQGPKLLIQFQNNGVVDDSQLPKDRFSAERLKGVDSTLKIQPAKLEDSAVYLCASSLAVTGELFFGEGSRLTVL.